This T cell receptor beta chain originates from a study of blood T cell repertoires in COVID-19. Study at large: Acute-phase and convalescent COVID-19 samples originated in the United States, Italy and Spain. T cells, B-cell-depleted T cells, or PBMCs supplied cDNA or gDNA.

This CDR3 spans 15 amino acids. The V gene end was trimmed by 4 bases and the J gene end by 2 bases; junction bases not matched to a gene: 4. CDR1 and CDR2 from the germline V gene are SGHKS and YYEKEE (reference sequence). Under the authors' procedure: By means of reference gene primer amplification, nucleated cell counts were estimated. The repertoire was sequenced with immunoSEQ multiplex PCR; TCRdb's copy has only in-frame clones and lacks some. V, J and clone size were drawn from that table, and D and trimming were deduced from the DNA. The table records about 230,000 clones, around 83% of them present only once.

Sequenced sample: peripheral blood. The chain employs TRBV5-5 and TRBJ2-7, with 12 bases lining up with TRBD2. The clonotype was recovered from an older man with acute or convalescent COVID-19. Here the CDR3 DNA reads TGTGCCAGCAGCAACCTAGCGGGGGGGACCTACGAGCAGTACTTC. Its protein product is CASSNLAGGTYEQYF.